The 18 T cell receptor beta chains presented below share a single source sample, sequenced in a study of regulatory T cells in long-lasting Graves disease. The time point was: newly diagnosed GD, antithyroid drugs for less than 3 months. There was RNA extracted from PBMCs, and the TCR library was made from it. Building of the TCR beta libraries involved iRepertoire HTBI primers and Arm-PCR of CDR3 regions. TCRdb analysed the multiplex PCR reads with MiXCR anew, one entry per CDR3 protein. Of 550,000 to 600,000 distinct CDR3 sequences in the sample, about 16% were seen once. Another study also made use of these data, one on T cells in Graves' hyperthyroidism and ophthalmopathy.

This material consisted of peripheral blood mononuclear cells (PBMCs), taken at new diagnosis, from a patient treated with antithyroid drugs. The receptors stem from a man between 18 and 35 years old with Graves disease.

The rearrangement uses TRBV28 and TRBJ2-6, with 7 bases lining up with TRBD1. CDR1 MDHEN and CDR2 SYDVKM come from the germline V gene. The CDR3 extends over 18 amino acids. J gave up 0 bases and V 7 bases, and 12 bases lay outside the gene matches. In DNA, the CDR3 is TGTGCCAGCATCCCCGTTGGGACAGCCCCCTCTGGGGCCAACGTCCTGACTTTC. Translation gives CASIPVGTAPSGANVLTF. The full variable domain, in which reference TRBV28 and TRBJ2-6 provide the parts outside the CDR3, is DVKVTQSSRYLVKRTGEKVFLECVQDMDHENMFWYRQDPGLGLRLIYFSYDVKMKEKGDIPEGYSVSREKKERFSLILESASTNQTSMYLCASIPVGTAPSGANVLTFGAGSRLTVL.

V usage is TRBV5-1 and J usage is TRBJ1-2; no clear D gene. The V gene's germline CDR1 is SGHRS and CDR2 YFSETQ. Trimming pared 6 bases from V and 8 bases from J, leaving 17 bases between. The length of the CDR3 is 13 residues. The CDR3 is CASTLPGRGGYTF. CDR3 DNA: TGCGCCAGCACCCTCCCGGGTCGGGGAGGCTACACCTTC.

This clonotype was counted a few times. V usage is TRBV15 and J usage is TRBJ2-3; 14 nucleotides match TRBD2. Germline trimming cut 5 bases from V and 2 bases from J; bases unmatched to any gene: 12. Per germline, CDR1 LNHNV and CDR2 YYDKDF (reference sequence). The CDR3 sequence is 19 residues long. CDR3 DNA sequence: TGTGCCACCAGCGGGACTAGCGGGAGCTCTCTTTCCTTCACAGATACGCAGTATTTT. Amino acids: CATSGTSGSSLSFTDTQYF.

This clonotype was observed at least ten times. This chain uses TRBV28 with TRBJ2-1; 10 bases are shared with TRBD2. Germline CDR1 MDHEN, CDR2 SYDVKM. The CDR3 runs to 15 residues. J gave up 9 bases and V 6 bases, and 11 bases lay outside the gene matches. The CDR3, as DNA: TGTGCCAGCAGCACTTTAGCGGGAGGAAGGAGTGAGCAGTTCTTC. Translated: CASSTLAGGRSEQFF.

In this sample, this clonotype turned up many times. The gene calls are TRBV20-1 and TRBJ2-7, with a weak D call TRBD2 (6 bases). Between the trimmed V and J ends, which lost 3 bases and 3 bases, there was a span of 15 bases. Germline V lookup: CDR1 DFQATT, CDR2 SNEGSKA (reference sequence). The CDR3 has 14 amino acids. The CDR3 reads CSASWGTADYEQYF. Here the CDR3 DNA reads TGCAGTGCTAGTTGGGGGACTGCCGACTACGAGCAGTACTTC.

Ten or more counts support this clonotype. The V gene is TRBV5-1, the J gene TRBJ2-3; TRBD1 matches at 7 bases. V shed 1 base, J shed 2 bases, and the junction held 4 bases outside the gene matches. Per germline, CDR1 SGHRS and CDR2 YFSETQ. CDR3 size: 15 residues. The DNA of the CDR3 is TGCGCCAGCAGCTTGACAGGGGCCTACACAGATACGCAGTATTTT. Amino acid sequence: CASSLTGAYTDTQYF.

J is TRBJ2-1 and V is TRBV10-2; 9 bases line up with TRBD2. The ends lost 6 bases at V and 10 bases at J; junction bases unmatched: 10. The germline gives CDR1 WSHSY, CDR2 SAAADI. This CDR3 comprises 14 residues. The CDR3 loop reads CASRRAGGRKEQFF. CDR3 in DNA: TGCGCCAGCAGGCGTGCGGGAGGGCGTAAGGAGCAGTTCTTC.

This clonotype was seen at least ten times. V usage is TRBV7-2 and J usage is TRBJ1-5, with D uncertain. The CDR3 has 15 amino acids. CDR1 and CDR2 (germline): SGHTA, FQGNSA. V lost 4 bases and J lost 1, with 11 bases in between. CDR3 DNA: TGTGCCAGCAGCTCGAGGACGGGGAGCAATCAGCCCCAGCATTTT. It specifies CASSSRTGSNQPQHF.

This rearrangement joins TRBV20-1 to TRBJ2-7, with D perhaps TRBD1 (5 bases). The CDR3 length is 14 residues. Germline loops: CDR1 DFQATT, CDR2 SNEGSKA (reference sequence). Trimming took 0 bases from V and 0 from J, leaving 9 bases between them. CDR3 in DNA: TGCAGTGCTAGAGATTTGGACAACTCCTACGAGCAGTACTTC. This sequence encodes CSARDLDNSYEQYF.

This clonotype was seen many times. This chain uses TRBV11-2 with TRBJ2-7; D not certain. The V and J ends lost 3 bases and 0 bases respectively, with 12 bases between them. CDR1 and CDR2 from the germline V gene are SGHAT and FQNNGV. The CDR3 spans 15 residues. CDR3 sequence: CASSLADWHSYEQYF. The CDR3 DNA reads TGTGCCAGCAGCTTGGCCGACTGGCACTCCTACGAGCAGTACTTC.

About this clonotype itself: This may stem from a read error, because a much larger clone lies one nucleotide away. This rearrangement joins TRBV29-1 to TRBJ2-1; no clear D. The CDR3 has 13 residues. Germline lookup yields CDR1 SQVTM and CDR2 ANQGSEA. Trimming removed 6 bases from V and 12 bases from J, with 21 bases in between. The CDR3 loop reads CSVVGFLGVGQFF. For the CDR3, the DNA is TGCAGCGTCGTAGGATTCCTAGGTGTTGGGCAGTTCTTC.

This chain uses TRBV2 with TRBJ2-7; D might be TRBD1 (6 bases). The length of the CDR3 is 14 residues. The germline CDR1 and CDR2 sequences are SNHLY and FYNNEI. Trimming stripped 6 bases from V and 4 bases from J, with 16 bases between. The DNA for the CDR3 is TGTGCCAGCAGCCGGGATGTGGGGGCTTACGAGCAGTACTTC. Translated, it gives CASSRDVGAYEQYF.

This clonotype has only a few counts. The gene calls are TRBV12-5 and TRBJ2-2; D not resolved. Germline loops: CDR1 LGHNT, CDR2 FRNRAP. The length of the CDR3 is 13 residues. The V end lost 4 bases, the J end lost 4 bases, and 7 bases lay between the germline ends. The CDR3: CASGSITTGELFF. CDR3 nucleotide sequence: TGTGCTAGTGGTTCAATAACCACCGGGGAGCTGTTTTTT.

The table lists this clonotype with many counts. The J gene is TRBJ2-7, the V gene TRBV11-2; possible D gene TRBD1, 6 bases. The germline CDR1 and CDR2 sequences are SGHAT and FQNNGV. V lost 1 base and J lost 7, with 14 bases in between. There are 14 residues in the CDR3. CDR3 protein: CASSLVSRGGEQYF. In DNA form, the CDR3 reads TGTGCCAGCAGCTTAGTCAGCAGGGGCGGAGAGCAGTACTTC.

This clonotype was counted ten times or more. The rearrangement joins TRBV10-1 to TRBJ2-7; 11 bases map to TRBD2. Trimming at V came to 8 bases and at J to 5 bases, leaving 20 bases not matched to a gene. In germline, CDR1 is WNHNN, CDR2 SYGVQD (reference sequence). The CDR3 consists of 18 residues. CDR3 coding DNA: TGCGCCAGCGTACTCCAGGACCGGATTAGCGGGAGGGCCGACGAGCAGTACTTC. Translating gives CASVLQDRISGRADEQYF.

This clonotype was counted many times. The chain employs TRBV28 and TRBJ1-2; 8 nucleotides agree with TRBD1. The CDR3 is made up of 13 amino acids. Germline CDR1 MDHEN, CDR2 SYDVKM. The ends lost 7 bases at V and 8 bases at J; junction bases unmatched: 9. The CDR3, as DNA: TGTGCCAGCACCGAGCAGGGGGCGAACGGCTACACCTTC. It translates to CASTEQGANGYTF.

In its sample, this clonotype was seen a few times. The chain recombines TRBV10-2 with TRBJ2-1; D may correspond to TRBD1 or TRBD2 (5 bases each). V lost 6 bases, J lost 6 bases, and 15 bases lay in between. CDR1 and CDR2 from the germline V gene are WSHSY and SAAADI. CDR3 length: 14 residues. The CDR3 region is CASRRIGAGNEQFF. The CDR3 nucleotides are TGCGCCAGCAGGCGAATCGGGGCCGGCAATGAGCAGTTCTTC.

This clonotype was detected a few times. Germline is not matched at one junction end, which may reflect a read error. This CDR3 is CASSQFPGQSYGQYF. Written as DNA, the CDR3 is TGTGCCAGCAGCCAATTCCCGGGACAGTCCTACGGGCAGTACTTC. The rearrangement uses TRBV3-1 and TRBJ2-7; 7 bases fit TRBD1. This CDR3 is built from 15 residues. Germline V gene lookup returns CDR1 LGHDT and CDR2 YNNKEL (reference sequence).